This is a list of T cell receptor beta chains from one sample in a study of T cell responses to AZD1222 COVID-19 vaccine. Profiling relied on immunoSEQ multiplex PCR, and the TCRdb table lists in-frame clones only, not all of them. The table lists some 120,000 clones, about 91% of them singletons. The material sequenced was peripheral blood, taken on day 0 of AZD1222 vaccination. The source is an adult in good health. Both conserved end residues are part of each CDR3. Fields, in order: J gene, D gene, V gene, clone size, CDR3 DNA, CDR3 protein. A D gene is named only where the DNA matches it firmly. For some rows the clone size is stated as once, few or many, or as a class when expanded; others skip it.

TRBJ2-5 - TRBV27 - TGTGCCAGCAGTCCGGGGACCCGGGGCGAGACCCAGTACTTC CASSPGTRGETQYF
TRBJ1-5 - TRBV28 - TGTGCCAGCAGCCTAGCCAAGGACGGCTATAGCAATCAGCCCCAGCATTTT CASSLAKDGYSNQPQHF
TRBJ2-5 TRBD2 TRBV9 - TGTGCCAGCAGCCTACCACCGGGGGGGTCAGAGACCCAGTACTTC CASSLPPGGSETQYF
TRBJ1-2 - TRBV10-1 - TGCGCCAGCAGTGCGGAGAACGGGACACCTCCCGGCCCTTATGGCTACACCTTC CASSAENGTPPGPYGYTF
TRBJ1-2 TRBD1 TRBV13 - TGTGCCAGCAGGGGACAGGGGGCAGGGGGCTACACCTTC CASRGQGAGGYTF
TRBJ1-2 - TRBV6-5 - TGTGCCAGCAGTTACCAGGGGCTGGACTATGGCTACACCTTC CASSYQGLDYGYTF
TRBJ2-7 - TRBV24-1 - TGTGCCACCAGTGATCCCCGTGGTAGGGACTACGAGCAGTACTTC CATSDPRGRDYEQYF
TRBJ1-2 TRBD1 TRBV2 - TGTGCCAGATTTGACAGGGACAACTATGGCTACACCTTC CARFDRDNYGYTF
TRBJ2-1 TRBD2 TRBV4-1 - TGCGCCAGCAGCCAAGGGGGGACTAGCGGGAGAGATGAGCAGTTCTTC CASSQGGTSGRDEQFF
TRBJ1-1 TRBD1 TRBV10-2 - TGCGCCAGCAGGGAGACAGGGCTGAACACTGAAGCTTTCTTT CASRETGLNTEAFF
TRBJ2-3 TRBD2 TRBV6-5 - TGTGCCAGCAGTACCCTAGCGGGAGGAGGAGATACGCAGTATTTT CASSTLAGGGDTQYF
TRBJ1-4 - TRBV2 once TGTGCCAGCAGGGTGGGGAGGGGTCATCTGGCAAAACTGTTTTTT CASRVGRGHLAKLFF
TRBJ2-1 - TRBV12-3/TRBV12-4 - TGTGCCAGCAGTTTGAGTGGTGAGCAGTTCTTC CASSLSGEQFF
TRBJ2-3 TRBD2 TRBV29-1 once TGCAGCTCCCCTATAGCGGGAGGGGGGGATACGCAGTATTTT CSSPIAGGGDTQYF
TRBJ2-5 - TRBV7-2 - TGTGCCAGCAGCTTAGCGGCGGAGACCCAGTACTTC CASSLAAETQYF
TRBJ1-2 - TRBV29-1 - TGCAGCGTTGACGGCGGGACTAACTATGGCTACACCTTC CSVDGGTNYGYTF
TRBJ2-7 - TRBV12-3/TRBV12-4 - TGTGCCAGCAGTTTTGGGTGGGAGCAGTACTTC CASSFGWEQYF
TRBJ1-4 - TRBV6-2/TRBV6-3 once TGTGCCAGCAGTTACTTACGGGACAAAGGTGAAAAACTGTTTTTT CASSYLRDKGEKLFF
TRBJ1-1 TRBD1 TRBV6-6 - TGTGCCAGCAGTCCCCGGGGACAGGGGGCTTTGAACACTGAAGCTTTCTTT CASSPRGQGALNTEAFF
TRBJ2-7 - TRBV3-1/TRBV3-2 - TGTGCCAGCGGTCAGGGCTACGAGCAGTACTTC CASGQGYEQYF
TRBJ2-7 TRBD1 TRBV10-3 - TGTGCCATCAGTCCGGACAGGGCGGGGGAGCAGTACTTC CAISPDRAGEQYF
TRBJ2-7 - TRBV4-2 - TGTGCCAGCAGCCAAAGGCCTCCCCTCGAGCAGTACTTC CASSQRPPLEQYF
TRBJ1-2 - TRBV30 - TGTGCCTGGAGAGGGGGGTATGGCTACACCTTC CAWRGGYGYTF
TRBJ2-1 TRBD2 TRBV5-6 few TGTGCCAGCAGCTTGGGACTAGCGGGAGGAAATGAGCAGTTCTTC CASSLGLAGGNEQFF
TRBJ2-7 TRBD2 TRBV7-2 - TGTGCCAGCAGCTTCGGGGGGTCCGATTACGAGCAGTACTTC CASSFGGSDYEQYF
TRBJ1-2 - TRBV5-1 - TGCGCCAGCAGCTTGCTTGACAGACCCTATGGCTACACCTTC CASSLLDRPYGYTF
TRBJ2-7 TRBD1 TRBV5-4 - TGTGCCAGCAGCCCTCGGGTAGGACAGGAGGTGTACGAGCAGTACTTC CASSPRVGQEVYEQYF